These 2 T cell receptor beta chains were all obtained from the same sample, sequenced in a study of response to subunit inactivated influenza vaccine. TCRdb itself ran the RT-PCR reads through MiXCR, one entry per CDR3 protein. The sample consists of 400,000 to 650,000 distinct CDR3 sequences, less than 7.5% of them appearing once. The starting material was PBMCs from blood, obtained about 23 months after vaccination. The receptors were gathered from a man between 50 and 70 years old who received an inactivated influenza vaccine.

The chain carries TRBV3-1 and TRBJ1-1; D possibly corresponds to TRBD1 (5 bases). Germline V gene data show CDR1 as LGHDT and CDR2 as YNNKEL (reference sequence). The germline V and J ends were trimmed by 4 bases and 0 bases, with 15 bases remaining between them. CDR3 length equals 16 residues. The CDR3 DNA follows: TGTGCCAGCAGCCTGGGGCGGAAAAACATGAACACTGAAGCTTTCTTT. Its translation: CASSLGRKNMNTEAFF.

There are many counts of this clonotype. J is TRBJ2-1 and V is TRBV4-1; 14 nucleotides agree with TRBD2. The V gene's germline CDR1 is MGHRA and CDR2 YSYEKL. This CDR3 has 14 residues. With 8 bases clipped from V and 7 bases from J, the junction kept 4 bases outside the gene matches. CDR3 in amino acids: CASGGLAGVNEQFF. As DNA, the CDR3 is TGCGCCAGCGGGGGACTAGCGGGAGTGAATGAGCAGTTCTTC.